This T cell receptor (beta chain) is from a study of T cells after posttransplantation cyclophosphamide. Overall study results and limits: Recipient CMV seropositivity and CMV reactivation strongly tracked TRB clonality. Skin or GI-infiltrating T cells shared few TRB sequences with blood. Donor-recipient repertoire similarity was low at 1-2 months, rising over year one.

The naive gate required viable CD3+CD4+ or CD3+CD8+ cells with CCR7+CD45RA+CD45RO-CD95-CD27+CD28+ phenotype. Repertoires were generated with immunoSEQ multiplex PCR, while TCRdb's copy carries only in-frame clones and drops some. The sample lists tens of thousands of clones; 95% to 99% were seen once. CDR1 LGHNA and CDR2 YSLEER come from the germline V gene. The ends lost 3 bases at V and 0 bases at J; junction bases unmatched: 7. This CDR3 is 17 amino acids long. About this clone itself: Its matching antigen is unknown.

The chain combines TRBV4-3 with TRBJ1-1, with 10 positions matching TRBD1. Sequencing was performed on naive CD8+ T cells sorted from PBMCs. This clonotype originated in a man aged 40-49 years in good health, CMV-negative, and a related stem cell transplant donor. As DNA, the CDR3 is TGCGCCAGCAGCCAGGTGGGACAGGGGCCCATGAACACTGAAGCTTTCTTT. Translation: CASSQVGQGPMNTEAFF.